These 21 T cell receptor beta chains came from one sample sequenced in a study of blood T cell repertoires in COVID-19. TCRdb's table, derived via immunoSEQ multiplex PCR, lists solely in-frame clones and lacks some. Among 45,000 to 50,000 clones listed, about 76% were seen once. Material for sequencing was peripheral blood. The receptor source for this set is a human donor with active or convalescent COVID-19. The donor label of this sample is uncertain.

The V and J genes are TRBV14 and TRBJ2-3, with 7 positions matching TRBD2. Per germline, CDR1 SGHDN and CDR2 FVKESK. With 5 bases clipped from V and 2 bases from J, the junction kept 7 bases outside the gene matches. This CDR3 contains 15 residues. The CDR3, as DNA: TGTGCCAGCAGCTTGAGCGGGACCTTCACAGATACGCAGTATTTT. The encoded protein is CASSLSGTFTDTQYF. The full variable domain, with the rest looked up from reference TRBV14 and TRBJ2-3, is EAGVTQFPSHSVIEKGQTVTLRCDPISGHDNLYWYRRVMGKEIKFLLHFVKESKQDESGMPNNRFLAERTGGTYSTLKVQPAELEDSGVYFCASSLSGTFTDTQYFGPGTRLTVL.

The chain couples TRBV6-5 to TRBJ1-4; TRBD1 matches 7 bases. The CDR3 has 14 amino acids. CDR1 is MNHEY, CDR2 SVGAGI, per germline. Germline trimming cut 7 bases from V and 5 bases from J; bases unmatched to any gene: 7. CDR3 amino acids: CASTSQQGNEKLFF. DNA of the CDR3: TGTGCCAGCACCTCCCAACAGGGGAATGAAAAACTGTTTTTT.

V usage is TRBV15 and J usage is TRBJ1-1; possibly TRBD1 for D (5 bases). The CDR3 has 14 amino acids. Germline V lookup: CDR1 LNHNV, CDR2 YYDKDF (reference sequence). Trimming left V 0 bases short and J 6 bases short, with 11 bases between. The CDR3 loop is CATSRDRAGPEAFF. The CDR3 nucleotides are TGTGCCACCAGCAGAGATCGGGCAGGGCCTGAAGCTTTCTTT.

The rearrangement links TRBV10-3 to TRBJ2-1; D is ambiguous. The germline gives CDR1 ENHRY, CDR2 SYGVKD. The CDR3 sequence is 16 residues long. Trimming pared 4 bases from V and 0 bases from J, leaving 13 bases between. The CDR3 loop reads CAISATTVSSYNEQFF. CDR3 in DNA: TGTGCCATCAGTGCGACGACTGTAAGCTCCTACAATGAGCAGTTCTTC.

The chain couples TRBV18 to TRBJ2-7; 9 bases line up with TRBD2. Germline V gene sequence: CDR1 KGHSH, CDR2 LQKENI. V dropped 1 base and J dropped 4; count of bases not matched to a gene: 8. This CDR3 region has 16 residues. The CDR3 sequence: CASSPRVSSGRYEQYF. The CDR3 DNA reads as TGTGCCAGCTCACCACGAGTTAGTAGCGGGAGATACGAGCAGTACTTC.

DNA of the CDR3: TGTGCCAGCAGCTTGTCGCCTAGCGCCACAGATACGCAGTATTTT. Encoded protein: CASSLSPSATDTQYF. V usage is TRBV5-4 and J usage is TRBJ2-3; tentative D call: TRBD2 (6 bases). Trimming stripped 1 base from V and 2 bases from J, with 11 bases between. Looked up from germline, CDR1 is SGHNT and CDR2 is YYREEE (reference sequence). This CDR3 region has 15 residues.

This chain joins TRBV5-1 and TRBJ2-2, with 12 bases that match TRBD2. Looked up from germline, CDR1 is SGHRS and CDR2 is YFSETQ. The CDR3 contains 16 residues. The J segment lost 10 bases and the V segment lost 2 bases, leaving 9 bases of the junction unmatched. In DNA form, the CDR3 reads TGCGCCAGCAGCTTTCTAGCGGGAGGGTCCGAGGTGGAGCTGTTTTTT. Amino acid sequence: CASSFLAGGSEVELFF.

V and J are TRBV19 and TRBJ1-1, with 10 bases fitting TRBD1. V shed 6 bases and J 4 bases; nucleotides not matched to a gene: 14. This CDR3 comprises 17 residues. Germline V gives CDR1 LNHDA, CDR2 SQIVND (reference sequence). The CDR3 sequence is CASRPPGQGYKGTEAFF. The CDR3 coding sequence is TGTGCCAGTAGGCCCCCGGGACAGGGGTATAAGGGCACTGAAGCTTTCTTT.

V usage is TRBV19 and J usage is TRBJ1-5; a weak D match, TRBD1 (5 bases). Germline CDR1 LNHDA, CDR2 SQIVND (reference sequence). V was shortened by 5 bases and J by 7 bases, with 18 bases between the two germline ends. There are 15 residues in the CDR3. The CDR3 reads CASSPPSSREQPQHF. The CDR3 nucleotides read TGTGCCAGTAGTCCCCCATCGAGCAGGGAACAGCCCCAGCATTTT.

J is TRBJ2-5 and V is TRBV28; D not resolved. The length of the CDR3 is 15 residues. V was clipped by 4 bases and J by 2 bases, with 14 bases between them. The germline V gene has CDR1 MDHEN and CDR2 SYDVKM. As DNA, the CDR3 is TGTGCCAGCAGTTCCAAGGCGGAGCCTCAAGAGACCCAGTACTTC. Translation gives CASSSKAEPQETQYF.

The chain couples TRBV24-1 to TRBJ1-6, with D perhaps matching TRBD1 (6 bases). The CDR3 length is 14 residues. Trimming cost V 5 bases and J 5 bases, with 9 bases left between them. Per germline, CDR1 KGHDR and CDR2 SFDVKD. The CDR3 bases are TGTGCCACCAGTGCCCGGACAGATAATTCACCCCTCCACTTT. Its translation: CATSARTDNSPLHF.

This clone was seen only a few times. The gene calls are TRBV5-1 and TRBJ2-5, with D tentatively TRBD2 (6 bases). This CDR3 has 15 residues. V was trimmed by 8 bases and J by 1 base, leaving 18 bases between them. Germline V gives CDR1 SGHRS, CDR2 YFSETQ. Here the CDR3 DNA reads TGCGCCAGTATTTTAGGAGGGGAGCCCCAAGAGACCCAGTACTTC. Translating it yields CASILGGEPQETQYF.

The chain carries TRBV7-8 and TRBJ2-1; possibly TRBD2 for D (6 bases). CDR1 SGHVS and CDR2 FQNEAQ come from the germline V gene. With 8 bases removed from V and 5 bases from J, the gap between germline ends came to 25 bases. This CDR3 spans 17 amino acids. This CDR3 is CASFLTARTIGHNEQFF. CDR3 in DNA: TGTGCCAGCTTCCTGACAGCGCGGACTATCGGCCACAATGAGCAGTTCTTC.

This sequence joins TRBV29-1 and TRBJ2-7; 12 bases agree with TRBD2. Looked up from germline, CDR1 is SQVTM and CDR2 is ANQGSEA. V was pared by 4 bases and J by 5 bases, with 6 bases of the junction left unmatched. This CDR3 region has 14 residues. CDR3 DNA sequence: TGCAGCGTTGTGGCTAGCGGGAGGGTCCACGAGCAGTACTTC. Translating it yields CSVVASGRVHEQYF.

The chain carries TRBV10-3 and TRBJ2-5, with D possibly being TRBD2 (5 bases). V was cut by 1 base and J by 5 bases, with 5 bases left in between. From germline, CDR1 is ENHRY and CDR2 SYGVKD. The CDR3 runs to 12 residues. CDR3 protein: CAISEWEETQYF. The CDR3, as DNA: TGTGCCATCAGTGAGTGGGAGGAGACCCAGTACTTC.

J is TRBJ2-1 and V is TRBV7-8; 8 bases agree with TRBD2. The V segment lost 5 bases and the J segment 6 bases; nucleotides outside the gene matches: 15. CDR1 is SGHVS, CDR2 FQNEAQ, per germline. This CDR3 has 17 residues. CDR3 DNA: TGTGCCAGCAGCCTCCAACCGGGACTAGGGAGGGGCAATGAGCAGTTCTTC. Protein product: CASSLQPGLGRGNEQFF.

The gene calls are TRBV5-4 and TRBJ1-2; 9 bases are a match to TRBD1. Germline V gene sequence: CDR1 SGHNT, CDR2 YYREEE (reference sequence). CDR3 length: 16 residues. J lost 2 bases, V lost 2 bases, and 7 bases had no gene match. The CDR3 loop is CASSFGSGQGNYGYTF. The CDR3 region has the DNA TGTGCCAGCAGCTTCGGCTCGGGACAGGGAAACTATGGCTACACCTTC.

The chain combines TRBV5-1 with TRBJ2-1, with 7 bases aligning to TRBD2. The junction had 1 base not matched to a gene; V was cut back by 0 bases and J by 10 bases. The CDR3 length is 12 residues. Germline lookup yields CDR1 SGHRS and CDR2 YFSETQ. The CDR3 nucleotides are TGCGCCAGCAGCTTGGCGGGACTAGAGCAGTTCTTC. Amino acids: CASSLAGLEQFF.

V and J are TRBV4-3 and TRBJ1-2, with D uncertain. Germline loops: CDR1 LGHNA, CDR2 YSLEER. The germline V and J ends were trimmed by 4 bases and 6 bases, with 15 bases remaining between them. This CDR3 is 14 amino acids long. The CDR3 loop reads CASSRFGPADGYTF. The CDR3 DNA reads as TGCGCCAGCAGCCGGTTCGGACCAGCGGATGGCTACACCTTC.

The chain uses TRBV19 and TRBJ1-4; D is ambiguous. Between the trimmed V and J ends, which lost 3 bases and 5 bases, there was a span of 13 bases. Germline loops: CDR1 LNHDA, CDR2 SQIVND (reference sequence). This CDR3 region has 15 residues. In DNA, the CDR3 is TGTGCCAGTAGTATTGCGGCACGGAGAAATGAAAAACTGTTTTTT. Protein: CASSIAARRNEKLFF. The full variable domain, in which reference TRBV19 and TRBJ1-4 provide the parts outside the CDR3, is DGGITQSPKYLFRKEGQNVTLSCEQNLNHDAMYWYRQDPGQGLRLIYYSQIVNDFQKGDIAEGYSVSREKKESFPLTVTSAQKNPTAFYLCASSIAARRNEKLFFGSGTQLSVL.

The chain uses TRBV6-1 and TRBJ2-3, with no clear D. The V end was cut by 0 bases, the J end by 2 bases, with 18 bases between. Germline V gene data show CDR1 as MNHNS and CDR2 as SASEGT. This CDR3 is built from 18 residues. This CDR3 is CASSEAANQVKITDTQYF. In nucleotides, the CDR3 is TGTGCCAGCAGTGAAGCCGCCAACCAGGTAAAGATCACAGATACGCAGTATTTT.